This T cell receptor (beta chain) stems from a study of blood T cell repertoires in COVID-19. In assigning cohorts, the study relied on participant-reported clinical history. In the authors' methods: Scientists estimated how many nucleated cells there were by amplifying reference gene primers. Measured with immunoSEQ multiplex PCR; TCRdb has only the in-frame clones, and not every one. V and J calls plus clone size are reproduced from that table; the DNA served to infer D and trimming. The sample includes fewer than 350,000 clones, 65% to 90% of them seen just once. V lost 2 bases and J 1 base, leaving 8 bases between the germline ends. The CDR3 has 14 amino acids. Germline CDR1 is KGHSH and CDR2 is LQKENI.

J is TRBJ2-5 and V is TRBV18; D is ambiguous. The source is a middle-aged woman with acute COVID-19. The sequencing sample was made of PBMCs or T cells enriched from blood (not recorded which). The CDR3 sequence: CASSPFPSQETQYF. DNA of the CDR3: TGTGCCAGCTCACCATTTCCGTCCCAAGAGACCCAGTACTTC.